The source of this T cell receptor (beta chain) is a study of Ad26.COV2.S vaccination and SARS-CoV-2 variants. General observations from the study: Spike-specific TCR breadth was greater in vaccine than placebo recipients. The breadth of spike-specific CD8+ and CD4+ T cell responses after vaccination was reportedly substantial.

Notes on this clone: As yet, its antigen is unknown.

Generated by immunoSEQ multiplex PCR, the TCRdb table keeps only in-frame clones and is missing some. The data contain about 350,000 clones, around 88% of them singletons. Germline V gene sequence: CDR1 SGHAT, CDR2 FQNNGV. The CDR3 runs 12 residues. Trimming cost V 7 bases and J 8 bases, with 14 bases left between them. Described treatment: over 15 received Ad26.COV2.S at low or high dose, single or two shots; several received placebo; per-sample allocation not given. Each sample was drawn 63 days after the first injection (of vaccine or placebo). Ad26.COV2.S expressed prefusion-stabilized spike from the original Wuhan strain.

This chain links TRBV11-2 with TRBJ1-2; TRBD1 is a possible D gene (6 bases). The TCR comes from a person between 18 and 65 years old who received the Ad26.COV2.S COVID-19 vaccine or a placebo. The source material was peripheral blood, sampled in a trial of Ad26.COV2.S vaccine versus placebo. The chain's CDR3 is CASKTGSLGYTF. DNA for the CDR3: TGTGCCAGCAAGACAGGATCCCTAGGCTACACCTTC.